This TCR beta chain was observed in a study of cytomegalovirus exposure and HLA in healthy donors. Broader study findings: With DRB1 most and HLA-C fewest, TCR association rates differed between HLA loci in a later analysis.

PCR involved 60 Vbeta and 13 Jbeta primers. Measured with immunoSEQ multiplex PCR; TCRdb has only the in-frame clones, and not every one. The sample has 150,000 or so clones, roughly 76% seen once. With respect to this clone: What it recognizes is unknown.

The donors were healthy bone marrow donors. Trimming shortened V by 4 bases and J by 4 bases, and 16 bases separated the two germline ends. The CDR3 spans 15 residues. The germline gives CDR1 LNHDA, CDR2 SQIVND (reference sequence). The genes are TRBV19 and TRBJ1-2; a weak D match, TRBD1 (5 bases). The sample was PBMCs. This clonotype was sampled from a female donor in good health and CMV-seronegative. The chain's CDR3 is CASSTAGKNSYGYTF. As DNA, the CDR3 is TGTGCCAGTAGTACCGCAGGGAAGAATTCCTATGGCTACACCTTC.